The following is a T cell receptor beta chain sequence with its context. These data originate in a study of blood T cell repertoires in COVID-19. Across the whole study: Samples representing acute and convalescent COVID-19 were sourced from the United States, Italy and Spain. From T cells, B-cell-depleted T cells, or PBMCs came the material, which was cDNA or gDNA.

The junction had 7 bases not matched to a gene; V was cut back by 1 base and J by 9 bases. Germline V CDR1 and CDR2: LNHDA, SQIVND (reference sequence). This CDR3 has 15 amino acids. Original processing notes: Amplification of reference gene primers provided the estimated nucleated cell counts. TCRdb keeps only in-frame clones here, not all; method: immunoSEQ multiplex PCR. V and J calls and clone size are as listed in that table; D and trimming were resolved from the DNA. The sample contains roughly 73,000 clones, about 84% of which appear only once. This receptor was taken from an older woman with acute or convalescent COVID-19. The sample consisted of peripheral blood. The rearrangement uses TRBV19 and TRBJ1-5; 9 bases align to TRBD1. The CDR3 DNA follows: TGTGCCAGTAGTATAGGGGGACAGGGTGGATTGCCCCAGCATTTT. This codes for CASSIGGQGGLPQHF.